Here is one T cell receptor (beta chain) with its context. Its antigen is still unknown. Base-call qualities are not available, and no considerably larger clone is one nucleotide away. Using the deep immunoSEQ assay, TCR CDR3 regions were amplified from genomic DNA by multiplex PCR. For each cell subset, the extracted genomic DNA was distributed evenly across all wells of several immunoSEQ 96-well plates, and each plate served as one replicate. For sorted subsets, each replicate PCR was loaded with around 200 ng genomic DNA, equivalent to about 33,000 T cell genomes. The purified libraries were quantified using a Qubit 3.0 fluorometer, sized with a Bioanalyzer 2100, and then quantified again using the KAPA Library Quantification kit. Every immunoSEQ 96-well plate was sequenced on a dedicated single-read 150-cycle Illumina NextSeq 550 flow cell. The paper's data handling went like this. Because the immunoSEQ output included only junctional sequences and no quality scores, the filtering could not be the same as the filtering used for full-length reads. Sequences were annotated with PyIR, a Python wrapper for IgBLAST v1.9, and V/J genes and CDR3 were assigned using IMGT germline references. Any read was removed if the V/J assignment was weak (E-value above 1e-6), the CDR3 was missing, or the read contained stop codons, out-of-frame junctions, or ambiguous translated residues. A V3J clonotype was defined by an identical inferred V gene, J gene, and CDR3 amino acid sequence. To compute the percentage overlap between repertoires, the number of shared unique clonotypes was divided by the size of the smaller repertoire. Repertoire richness was assessed with RTK rarefaction, the Chao1 estimator, and Recon v2.1 estimates of unobserved clonotypes. Generation probabilities were computed with OLGA for all TCRbeta clonotypes obtained by the gDNA method from several donors. TCRdb retrieved this table from immuneACCESS and kept in-frame rearrangements only. Not all clones are present; in checked studies, unresolved V genes account for under half, and no reason is known for the remainder. The D gene and trimming were derived from the DNA, and the V and J assignments and clone size from that table. Counted in this sample were about 2 million clones; less than 95% of them appeared once. The ten largest account for more than 0.9% of the sample.

CD8 naive samples were CD45RO-negative cells positively selected for CCR7, giving a CD45RA+CCR7+ population that excluded TemRA cells. Healthy HIV-negative adults with no recently reported acute infections or vaccinations were included as donors. Only Caucasian adults living in Nashville, Tennessee, USA were represented among the donors. After blood collection by leukapheresis, PBMCs were isolated using Ficoll-Histopaque density gradient centrifugation and then cryopreserved in the vapor phase of liquid nitrogen. Analytical flow cytometry was used to check the purity and quantity of each magnetically sorted T cell population. Genomic DNA was isolated from every sorted fraction and measured by UV absorbance on a Nanodrop 2000c. This sample was included in a study of shared clonotypes between healthy human individuals (dated by TCRdb to 2020 to 2021). Regarding the complete study: The cohort included a few men and a couple of women between 18 and 49 years of age. To increase sequencing depth and limit assay-specific biases, different laboratories used diverse techniques to prepare libraries and sequence TCR repertoires. To estimate repertoire size and how much clonotype sharing occurs between individuals, the study deeply sequenced the blood TCR repertoires of several healthy adults. Each donor's leukapheresis produced roughly between about 0.85 and 10 billion PBMCs. For each donor, CD4 naive and CD4 memory were each run on three plates, CD8 naive on two plates, and CD8 memory on one plate. On the study overall, not on this receptor specifically: Naive subsets generally had larger estimated clonotype richness than memory subsets. Compared with non-shared clonotypes, the clonotypes found in all four sorted-subset donors had higher generation probabilities. Incomplete sequencing was indicated by rarefaction of sorted-subset datasets, despite the large sequencing depth. Across a handful of donors, 5% to 6% of naive CD4, roughly 3.4% of naive CD8, 2.3% of memory CD4, and about 0.4% of memory CD8 clonotypes were shared. Only blood was sampled, and tissue TCR repertoires likely differ from those in blood. Pairwise subsampling indicated that sequencing depth was expected to affect the degree of clonotype sharing among donors. Because the study included a small number of donors, the genetic and exposure-history diversity represented was limited.

Including cysteine and phenylalanine, the CDR3 has 13 amino acids. CDR3 DNA only is kept here, 39 bases in frame from base 1. CDR1 and CDR2, per the germline V gene, are MDHEN and SYDVKM. The V end loses 8 bases and the J end loses 4 bases, and a stretch of 12 bases separates them. What was sequenced was naive CD8+ T cells sorted from blood. In light of the paper, this sample's cell subset or site label describes: CD45RA+CCR7+. Rearrangement joined TRBV28 to TRBJ2-1; the D call is possibly TRBD1 or TRBD2, each sharing 6 bases. This TCR was recovered from a man aged 18 to 30 in good health. The DNA is as follows: TGTGCCAGCGAGGAGGGGGGATACAATGAGCAGTTCTTC. Its translation is CASEEGGYNEQFF. With the portions outside the CDR3 filled from the reference TRBV28 and TRBJ2-1 genes, the complete variable region becomes DVKVTQSSRYLVKRTGEKVFLECVQDMDHENMFWYRQDPGLGLRLIYFSYDVKMKEKGDIPEGYSVSREKKERFSLILESASTNQTSMYLCASEEGGYNEQFFGPGTRLTVL.